These 10 T cell receptor beta chains originate from one sample sequenced in a study of T cell clones after liver transplantation. Measured with immunoSEQ multiplex PCR; TCRdb has only the in-frame clones, and not every one. Of under 90,000 clones in the sample, under 90% are singletons; the top ten hold about 0.6%. The specimen was CD4+ T cells from blood, collected before liver transplant. These receptors all come from a human donor who received a liver transplant.

The CDR3 DNA reads TGTGCCAGCAGCCTAACCTCGGGCAGGGACTTCAAAGAGACCCAGTACTTC. Its translation is CASSLTSGRDFKETQYF. The rearrangement links TRBV7-7 to TRBJ2-5; weak D call: TRBD2 (6 bases). V was clipped by 5 bases and J by 3 bases, with 22 bases between them. CDR3 length: 17 residues. Germline V CDR1 and CDR2: SSHAT, FNYEAQ (reference sequence).

The chain is built from TRBV2 and TRBJ1-5, with D possibly TRBD1 on 5 matching bases. This CDR3 spans 13 amino acids. V was clipped by 6 bases and J by 7 bases, with 13 bases between them. Per germline, CDR1 SNHLY and CDR2 FYNNEI. The CDR3 DNA follows: TGTGCCAGCAGGAGCAGGGAAACCCAGCCCCAGCATTTT. It specifies CASRSRETQPQHF.

With respect to this clone: Different DNA sequences within this sample yield the same CDR3. V is TRBV5-1 and J is TRBJ2-1; D possibly matches TRBD1 or TRBD2 (5 bases each). This CDR3 is built from 14 residues. Trimming stripped 4 bases from V and 0 bases from J, with 8 bases between. Germline loops: CDR1 SGHRS, CDR2 YFSETQ. The CDR3 sequence: CASSGGSSYNEQFF. CDR3 sequence (DNA): TGCGCCAGCAGCGGGGGTAGCTCCTACAATGAGCAGTTCTTC.

The chain joins TRBV28 to TRBJ1-5; a possible D gene is TRBD1 (6 bases). Trimming took 4 bases from V and 4 from J, leaving 11 bases between them. Germline-derived CDR1 and CDR2 are MDHEN and SYDVKM. This CDR3 contains 14 residues. Here the CDR3 DNA reads TGTGCCAGCAGTTCAGGGGTTAGTAATCAGCCCCAGCATTTT. Protein sequence: CASSSGVSNQPQHF.

This clone was picked up one time. This rearrangement joins TRBV28 to TRBJ1-5, with D tentatively TRBD1 (6 bases). The V end was cut by 3 bases, the J end by 6 bases, with 15 bases between. CDR1 and CDR2 from the germline V gene are MDHEN and SYDVKM. The CDR3 loop spans 15 amino acids. CDR3 sequence: CASSLDKGGGQPQHF. The CDR3 DNA reads as TGTGCCAGCAGTTTGGACAAGGGAGGGGGTCAGCCCCAGCATTTT.

This clone has a single count. The V call is TRBV19, the J call TRBJ2-2; D unresolved. The CDR3 is 16 amino acids. Deletions cut 3 bases from V and 3 bases from J, with 14 bases between. Per germline, CDR1 LNHDA and CDR2 SQIVND (reference sequence). The CDR3 bases are TGTGCCAGTAGTATTGGAGCCGGGTTTGACACCGGGGAGCTGTTTTTT. Protein product: CASSIGAGFDTGELFF.

As DNA, the CDR3 is TGTGCCAGCAGCCGGGACAGGGGCAACAATGAGCAGTTCTTC. Protein sequence: CASSRDRGNNEQFF. The chain uses TRBV2 and TRBJ2-1, with 10 bases matching TRBD1. CDR1 SNHLY and CDR2 FYNNEI come from the germline V gene. The CDR3 contains 14 residues. The J segment lost 5 bases and the V segment lost 6 bases, leaving 4 bases of the junction unmatched.

CDR3 in DNA: TGTGCCACCAGCAGAGGCGGGGGCAGGTCTGGAAACACCATATATTTT. Amino acid sequence: CATSRGGGRSGNTIYF. V gene TRBV15 combines with J gene TRBJ1-3; D possibly corresponds to TRBD1 (6 bases). Germline V gene lookup returns CDR1 LNHNV and CDR2 YYDKDF (reference sequence). This CDR3 is 16 amino acids long. The germline V and J ends were trimmed by 1 base and 1 base, with 11 bases remaining between them.

The chain has TRBV9 and TRBJ2-7; tentative D call: TRBD2 (5 bases). The CDR3 is made up of 15 amino acids. Germline V gives CDR1 SGDLS, CDR2 YYNGEE. Trimming left V 4 bases short and J 2 bases short, with 16 bases between. The CDR3 region is CASSPSTSGAYEQYF. CDR3 bases: TGTGCCAGCAGCCCCTCTACGAGCGGAGCCTACGAGCAGTACTTC. The whole variable domain, remainder taken from reference TRBV9 and TRBJ2-7, is DSGVTQTPKHLITATGQRVTLRCSPRSGDLSVYWYQQSLDQGLQFLIQYYNGEERAKGNILERFSAQQFPDLHSELNLSSLELGDSALYFCASSPSTSGAYEQYFGPGTRLTVT.

The rearrangement uses TRBV28 and TRBJ1-3, with TRBD1 matching 7 bases. The CDR3 length is 13 residues. CDR1 is MDHEN, CDR2 SYDVKM, per germline. V lost 6 bases, J lost 8 bases, and 7 bases stayed unmatched. The CDR3: CASSMGQWDTIYF. In DNA, the CDR3 is TGTGCCAGCAGCATGGGACAGTGGGACACCATATATTTT.